This T cell receptor beta chain was documented in a study of cytomegalovirus exposure and HLA in healthy donors (dated by TCRdb to 2015 to 2018). For the wider study: According to a later analysis, one platform produced both the roughly 110 validation repertoires and the 670 or so repertoires of the first cohort. The study was designed to test whether signatures of past pathogen exposure could be identified by cataloging public T cell receptors. In addition to the first cohort of approximately 650 subjects, a separate validation cohort of 120 different subjects was used. To predict cytomegalovirus infection status, the study combined high-throughput TCR immunosequencing, statistical association of individual TCRs with disease status, and machine learning. Here is what the overall study found, with its caveats: In the study, about 150 TCR beta chains were listed as associated with cytomegalovirus. A few of the identified cytomegalovirus-associated TCR beta chains were confirmed in vitro to be specific for cytomegalovirus antigens. It was suggested by the authors that the approach could potentially be generalized to other disease states and immunological phenotypes. Cytomegalovirus status was reported to be diagnosed by the classifier with high specificity and sensitivity in both the original and validation cohorts. In a later analysis, TCRs clustered in the first cohort were found to also tend to co-occur in the roughly 120 validation repertoires, with 94% of cluster scores above 0. The validation cohort had no HLA typing available for a later analysis, so co-occurrence within that cohort was assessed over all 130 or so repertoires. Most TCR sequences were observed very rarely across donors, whereas some public TCRs were present in many individuals.

The library was generated by the immunoSEQ multiplex PCR assay. From the authors' description of their analysis: To diagnose cytomegalovirus status from the catalog of TCR beta chain sequences, a statistical classification framework was built. The source is immuneACCESS, and TCRdb retained only in-frame sequences with V and J called. Part of the clones is not carried over; for the studies checked, unresolved V genes explain less than half of this, and the remainder is unexplained. The V and J calls and clone size are taken from that table; D and trimming were inferred from the DNA. The sample data list a few hundred thousand clones, and approximately 83% of these were observed just once. Over 13% of the sample comes from the top ten. As encoded in the germline V gene, CDR1 is MNHEY while CDR2 is SVGAGI. Deletion took 7 bases off V and 5 bases off J, with a span of 11 bases between the germline ends. The CDR3, from cysteine to phenylalanine, totals 13 residues. The retained sequence is limited to the CDR3, 39 bases, with the frame set at the first base.

Separate from the approximately 730-subject first cohort, the validation cohort of 120 subjects was the group to which the donors belonged. A remark on this clone: There is no known antigen for this receptor. Per-base qualities were not stored, and no clone one base away is much larger.

This clonotype was obtained from a woman younger than 45 in good health and CMV-seropositive. Specimen: PBMCs. The receptor chain draws on TRBV6-5 and TRBJ2-2; TRBD1 might be the D gene, on 5 matching bases. The CDR3 reads as follows: CASTRKGTGELFF. The sequenced DNA: TGTGCCAGCACCCGGAAGGGGACCGGGGAGCTGTTTTTT.